This TCR beta chain comes out of a study of CD8+CD57+ T cells in acquired aplastic anemia. This clonotype was picked up one time. The germline V and J ends were trimmed by 2 bases and 3 bases, with 11 bases remaining between them. Germline V gives CDR1 SGHNT, CDR2 YYREEE (reference sequence). There are 14 residues in the CDR3. In patients chosen for sequencing, flow cytometry had shown CD8+CD57+ cell expansion. The study profiled TCR beta VDJ and CDR3 using genomic DNA as template. TCRdb fed the reads into MiXCR, producing one record per CDR3 protein. The table includes over 150,000 distinct CDR3 sequences, just over 50% detected once.

V is TRBV5-4 and J is TRBJ1-1, with D perhaps TRBD1 (5 bases). The origin of this receptor is a human donor with aplastic anemia. The material sequenced was sorted CD4+, CD8+, or CD8+CD57+ T cells (not recorded which) from PBMCs. The CDR3 reads CASSFTGDDTEAFF. CDR3 in DNA: TGTGCCAGCAGCTTCACCGGGGACGACACTGAAGCTTTCTTT.